These 19 T cell receptor beta chains were sequenced from one sample in a study of somatic mutations in cytotoxic T cells in rheumatoid arthritis (dated by TCRdb to about 2017). The library was produced with the immunoSEQ multiplex PCR assay. Drawn from immuneACCESS, this table holds only the in-frame rearrangements with V and J called that TCRdb kept. Clones are partly lost; checked studies trace under half to an unresolved V gene and leave the rest unexplained. The sample table shows more than 7,000 clones, and 60% to 80% are seen once. The top ten hold roughly a third of the sample. The material sequenced was CD8+ T cells sorted from blood. The receptors stem from an adult with rheumatoid arthritis.

The chain recombines TRBV9 with TRBJ2-5, with 11 nucleotides matching TRBD2. The CDR3 covers 14 residues. Germline V lookup: CDR1 SGDLS, CDR2 YYNGEE. Trimming cost V 3 bases and J 4 bases; bases outside gene matches: 2. The CDR3 coding sequence is TGTGCCAGCAGCGACGGACTAGCGGGAGAGACCCAGTACTTC. It is translated as CASSDGLAGETQYF.

This chain connects TRBV19 to TRBJ1-2; D is perhaps TRBD1 (5 bases). Trimming cost V 6 bases and J 8 bases, with 25 bases left between them. CDR3 length: 16 amino acids. The V gene's germline CDR1 is LNHDA and CDR2 SQIVND (reference sequence). The CDR3 coding sequence is TGTGCCAGTAGCCTTGTCGGCAGTTCCGGCTGGGGCGGCTACACCTTC. Translated: CASSLVGSSGWGGYTF.

This clone has only a few counts. The chain recombines TRBV4-3 with TRBJ2-1; D possibly corresponds to TRBD1 (6 bases). The ends were cut back, 0 bases at V and 2 bases at J, with 11 bases in the middle. CDR1 is LGHNA and CDR2 is YSLEER in the germline V gene. The CDR3 length is 16 residues. The CDR3 protein is CASSQDTQGTYNEQFF. As DNA, the CDR3 is TGCGCCAGCAGCCAAGATACACAGGGAACCTACAATGAGCAGTTCTTC.

The DNA of the CDR3 is TGTGCCAGCAGCTTGGTCCGCTCCTACGAGCAGTACTTC. It codes for CASSLVRSYEQYF. The genes are TRBV5-8 and TRBJ2-5; D call uncertain. The J call is doubtful: the DNA matches TRBJ2-7 better. CDR1 and CDR2 from the germline V gene are SGHTS and YDEGEE. This CDR3 spans 13 amino acids.

The genes are TRBV11-2 and TRBJ2-5; no clear D. Germline V gene lookup returns CDR1 SGHAT and CDR2 FQNNGV. Trimming pared 1 base from V and 6 bases from J, leaving 12 bases between. There are 14 residues in the CDR3. In DNA form, the CDR3 reads TGTGCCAGCAGCTTAGTGGCTGACTCCAAGACCCAGTACTTC. Encoded protein: CASSLVADSKTQYF. The whole variable domain, filled in from reference TRBV11-2 and TRBJ2-5, reads EAGVAQSPRYKIIEKRQSVAFWCNPISGHATLYWYQQILGQGPKLLIQFQNNGVVDDSQLPKDRFSAERLKGVDSTLKIQPAKLEDSAVYLCASSLVADSKTQYFGPGTRLLVL.

The J gene is TRBJ1-2, the V gene TRBV5-1, with TRBD1 matching 10 bases. Germline loops: CDR1 SGHRS, CDR2 YFSETQ. Trimming cost V 2 bases and J 0 bases; bases outside gene matches: 7. The CDR3 is made up of 17 amino acids. The CDR3 nucleotides read TGCGCCAGCAGCTTTGACCGGGACAGGGGAGCTAACTATGGCTACACCTTC. It codes for CASSFDRDRGANYGYTF.

The V call is TRBV28, the J call TRBJ2-1; 10 bases match TRBD2. From germline, CDR1 is MDHEN and CDR2 SYDVKM. Unmatched junction bases numbered 9, after V lost 7 bases and J lost 6 bases. The CDR3 is 15 residues long. CDR3 loop: CASTPTLAGANEQFF. The CDR3 nucleotides read TGTGCCAGCACCCCCACCCTAGCGGGAGCCAATGAGCAGTTCTTC.

The chain recombines TRBV9 with TRBJ1-2, with 7 bases identical to TRBD1. Germline V lookup: CDR1 SGDLS, CDR2 YYNGEE. This CDR3 has 18 amino acids. With 6 bases clipped from V and 4 bases from J, the junction kept 21 bases outside the gene matches. The CDR3 DNA reads as TGTGCCAGCACCGCTGGAGGCGGAGAGGGGGCCCCCCCCTATGGCTACACCTTC. As protein: CASTAGGGEGAPPYGYTF.

The V call is TRBV4-3, the J call TRBJ1-5, with 11 bases lining up with TRBD1. V lost 4 bases and J lost 5; bases outside the gene matches: 16. The CDR3 has 19 residues. In germline, CDR1 is LGHNA, CDR2 YSLEER. The CDR3 DNA follows: TGCGCCAGCAGCCCTACCCTACTAACCGGGACAGGGGGGGATCAGCCCCAGCATTTT. Its protein is CASSPTLLTGTGGDQPQHF.

The chain combines TRBV15 with TRBJ2-2; D possibly corresponds to TRBD1 (6 bases). V gave up 4 bases and J gave up 5 bases, with 14 bases separating them. Germline CDR1 is LNHNV and CDR2 is YYDKDF (reference sequence). The length of the CDR3 is 15 residues. CDR3 in amino acids: CATSKGEQETGELFF. CDR3 DNA sequence: TGTGCCACCAGCAAGGGGGAACAAGAGACCGGGGAGCTGTTTTTT.

The CDR3 nucleotides read TGTGCCAGCAGTTCCTTTGTAGGGCCCCAAACCTACGAGCAGTACTTC. Encoded protein: CASSSFVGPQTYEQYF. The chain combines TRBV27 with TRBJ2-7; no clear D gene. Germline-derived CDR1 and CDR2 are MNHEY and SMNVEV (reference sequence). The V and J ends lost 4 bases and 2 bases respectively, with 18 bases between them. The CDR3 loop spans 16 amino acids.

The chain recombines TRBV27 with TRBJ1-5, with a possible D match to TRBD1 (5 bases). Between the trimmed V and J ends, which lost 2 bases and 9 bases, there was a span of 8 bases. CDR3 length: 12 amino acids. Germline-derived CDR1 and CDR2 are MNHEY and SMNVEV (reference sequence). In nucleotides, the CDR3 is TGTGCCAGCAGTTTAAGGGGCGGGCCCCAGCATTTT. This codes for CASSLRGGPQHF.

This clone was recorded once. V is TRBV7-8 and J is TRBJ2-7, with no clear D. Trimming removed 2 bases from V and 1 base from J, with 6 bases in between. Germline assignment: CDR1 SGHVS and CDR2 FQNEAQ. The length of the CDR3 is 13 residues. CDR3 amino acids: CASSLRLSYEQYF. For the CDR3, the DNA is TGTGCCAGCAGCTTACGGCTTTCCTACGAGCAGTACTTC.

This chain links TRBV5-1 with TRBJ2-7; 10 nucleotides align to TRBD2. V lost 0 bases and J lost 7; bases outside the gene matches: 4. This CDR3 contains 14 residues. Germline lookup yields CDR1 SGHRS and CDR2 YFSETQ. The CDR3 is CASSLVASGGEQYF. CDR3 sequence (DNA): TGCGCCAGCAGCTTGGTTGCTAGCGGGGGAGAGCAGTACTTC. Together with reference TRBV5-1 and TRBJ2-7, the CDR3 gives the full variable domain: KAGVTQTPRYLIKTRGQQVTLSCSPISGHRSVSWYQQTPGQGLQFLFEYFSETQRNKGNFPGRFSGRQFSNSRSEMNVSTLELGDSALYLCASSLVASGGEQYFGPGTRLTVT.

The genes are TRBV7-6 and TRBJ2-7; D is perhaps TRBD1 (6 bases). This CDR3 spans 15 amino acids. The germline gives CDR1 SGHVS, CDR2 FNYEAQ. Trimming left V 3 bases short and J 2 bases short, with 14 bases between. The CDR3 loop reads CASSLGAGGTYEQYF. For the CDR3, the DNA is TGTGCCAGCAGCTTGGGGGCGGGCGGTACCTACGAGCAGTACTTC.

CDR3 residues: CASLDSGNEQFF. CDR3 coding DNA: TGTGCCAGCCTGGACAGTGGCAATGAGCAGTTCTTC. The gene calls are TRBV10-3 and TRBJ2-1, with D perhaps TRBD1 (6 bases). Per germline, CDR1 ENHRY and CDR2 SYGVKD. Trimming cost V 10 bases and J 6 bases, with 13 bases left between them. The CDR3 runs to 12 residues.

This CDR3 is CASSGDSTNEQFF. CDR3 coding DNA: TGTGCCAGCAGTGGGGACTCGACCAATGAGCAGTTCTTC. The rearrangement uses TRBV27 and TRBJ2-1; D is possibly TRBD2 (6 bases). Germline V CDR1 and CDR2: MNHEY, SMNVEV (reference sequence). V was trimmed by 5 bases and J by 6 bases, leaving 11 bases between them. There are 13 residues in the CDR3.

The CDR3 DNA sequence: TGTGCCAGCATCCCCTGGGGCCGAAGCTCCTACAATGAGCAGTTCTTC. This gives the protein CASIPWGRSSYNEQFF. The chain combines TRBV11-2 with TRBJ2-1; D is possibly TRBD1 (5 bases). The CDR3 length is 16 residues. V was trimmed by 7 bases and J by 0 bases, leaving 16 bases between them. Per the germline V gene, CDR1 is SGHAT and CDR2 is FQNNGV.

This sequence joins TRBV2 and TRBJ2-3; 11 nucleotides align to TRBD2. J gave up 1 base and V 5 bases, and 5 bases lay outside the gene matches. This CDR3 contains 16 residues. Germline values: CDR1 SNHLY, CDR2 FYNNEI. The CDR3 DNA reads as TGTGCCAGCAGTACCGGGACTAGCGGCCGCACAGATACGCAGTATTTT. Translating it yields CASSTGTSGRTDTQYF. Complete variable domain (other parts from reference TRBV2 and TRBJ2-3): EPEVTQTPSHQVTQMGQEVILRCVPISNHLYFYWYRQILGQKVEFLVSFYNNEISEKSEIFDDQFSVERPDGSNFTLKIRSTKLEDSAMYFCASSTGTSGRTDTQYFGPGTRLTVL.